A single sample gave rise to the 19 T cell receptor beta chains below, sequenced in a study of radiotherapy plus CTLA-4 blockade in lung cancer. Libraries were prepared by immunoSEQ multiplex PCR; TCRdb keeps only in-frame clonotypes and omits some of them. The sample shows approximately 72,000 clones, around 80% of them seen only once. The source was peripheral blood, collected from a patient treated with radiotherapy plus ipilimumab. These receptors all come from a human donor with non-small cell lung cancer who had a complete response to radiotherapy plus ipilimumab.

This sequence joins TRBV11-3 and TRBJ1-2; a weak D match, TRBD1 (5 bases). V lost 0 bases to trimming and J lost 10 bases, with 18 bases between them. This CDR3 has 15 residues. Germline V gene lookup returns CDR1 SGHNT and CDR2 YENEEA. The CDR3 loop reads CASSLDKTARPDYTF. DNA for the CDR3: TGTGCCAGCAGCTTAGATAAGACAGCTAGGCCTGACTACACCTTC. The full variable domain, completed using reference TRBV11-3 and TRBJ1-2, is EAGVVQSPRYKIIEKKQPVAFWCNPISGHNTLYWYLQNLGQGPELLIRYENEEAVDDSQLPKDRFSAERLKGVDSTLKIQPAELGDSAVYLCASSLDKTARPDYTFGSGTRLTVV.

This clone was seen once. This chain links TRBV30 with TRBJ1-1, with TRBD1 matching over 8 bases. Germline trimming cut 4 bases from V and 4 bases from J; bases unmatched to any gene: 5. Germline assignment: CDR1 GTSNPN and CDR2 SVGIG (reference sequence). CDR3 length: 13 residues. The CDR3 DNA is TGTGCCTGGATAGGACAGGGTGGCACTGAAGCTTTCTTT. This translates into CAWIGQGGTEAFF.

The chain has TRBV6-5 and TRBJ1-2; 8 bases align to TRBD1. This CDR3 is 13 amino acids long. The V gene end was trimmed by 6 bases and the J gene end by 2 bases; junction bases not matched to a gene: 2. CDR1 is MNHEY, CDR2 SVGAGI, per germline. The CDR3 here is CASSWTGNYGYTF. The CDR3, as DNA: TGTGCCAGCAGCTGGACAGGGAACTATGGCTACACCTTC.

The chain combines TRBV2 with TRBJ1-5; 9 bases align to TRBD1. Germline V lookup: CDR1 SNHLY, CDR2 FYNNEI. The V and J ends lost 6 bases and 7 bases, in that order; junction bases with no gene match: 4. This CDR3 has 13 residues. CDR3 bases: TGTGCCAGCAGCCCCGGGACAGGGCAGCCCCAGCATTTT. Residues: CASSPGTGQPQHF.

The chain combines TRBV6-5 with TRBJ1-1; no clear D. Germline assignment: CDR1 MNHEY and CDR2 SVGAGI. This CDR3 region has 13 residues. Trimming cost V 7 bases and J 0 bases, with 9 bases left between them. CDR3 nucleotide sequence: TGTGCCAGCAAAACCGGGATGAACACTGAAGCTTTCTTT. Encoded protein: CASKTGMNTEAFF.

The J gene is TRBJ1-6, the V gene TRBV11-2, with D tentatively TRBD1 (5 bases). With 6 bases removed from V and 7 bases from J, the gap between germline ends came to 19 bases. From germline, CDR1 is SGHAT and CDR2 FQNNGV. The CDR3 is made up of 16 amino acids. The CDR3 DNA sequence: TGTGCCAGCAGGTCCAACAAGGGGAAAATCAATTCACCCCTCCACTTT. Its protein is CASRSNKGKINSPLHF.

The V and J genes are TRBV14 and TRBJ2-5; no definite D call. CDR3 length equals 15 residues. Germline V gene lookup returns CDR1 SGHDN and CDR2 FVKESK. V was clipped by 4 bases and J by 4 bases, with 16 bases between them. The CDR3 bases are TGTGCCAGCAGCCGCGGAGAAGGACGGCGAGAGACCCAGTACTTC. As protein: CASSRGEGRRETQYF.

The chain joins TRBV5-6 to TRBJ2-1; D not certain. V lost 3 bases and J 2 bases, leaving 9 bases between the germline ends. The CDR3 contains 14 residues. Germline V lookup: CDR1 SGHDT, CDR2 YYEEEE. The CDR3 spells CASSSPITYNEQFF. The CDR3 DNA sequence: TGTGCCAGCAGCTCTCCCATTACCTACAATGAGCAGTTCTTC.

The chain is built from TRBV9 and TRBJ2-7, with 8 positions matching TRBD2. V was clipped by 0 bases and J by 7 bases; unmatched bases: 6. In germline, CDR1 is SGDLS, CDR2 YYNGEE. The CDR3 length is 14 residues. CDR3 loop: CASSVGAGGGEQYF. The CDR3 DNA is TGTGCCAGCAGCGTAGGGGCCGGGGGGGGAGAGCAGTACTTC. The full variable domain, with the rest looked up from reference TRBV9 and TRBJ2-7, is DSGVTQTPKHLITATGQRVTLRCSPRSGDLSVYWYQQSLDQGLQFLIQYYNGEERAKGNILERFSAQQFPDLHSELNLSSLELGDSALYFCASSVGAGGGEQYFGPGTRLTVT.

V and J are TRBV6-5 and TRBJ2-1; 7 nucleotides agree with TRBD1. CDR1 MNHEY and CDR2 SVGAGI come from the germline V gene. This CDR3 is 14 amino acids long. With 10 bases clipped from V and 4 bases from J, the junction kept 10 bases outside the gene matches. The CDR3 DNA reads as TGTGCCACCAGAGGGCAGGGGGAGTACAATGAGCAGTTCTTC. Translating gives CATRGQGEYNEQFF.

The chain employs TRBV11-3 and TRBJ2-7, with D possibly matching TRBD2 (6 bases). The germline gives CDR1 SGHNT, CDR2 YENEEA. Trimming stripped 3 bases from V and 2 bases from J, with 11 bases between. There are 14 residues in the CDR3. The CDR3 here is CASSFGDFPYEQYV. The CDR3 DNA sequence: TGTGCCAGCAGCTTTGGGGACTTTCCCTACGAGCAGTACGTC.

The chain uses TRBV5-1 and TRBJ2-2, with D possibly being TRBD1 or TRBD2 (5 bases each). Trimming took 6 bases from V and 2 from J, leaving 11 bases between them. The CDR3 runs 14 residues. Germline CDR1 SGHRS, CDR2 YFSETQ. The CDR3 DNA reads as TGCGCCAGCACTCGGGACGGTAACACCGGGGAGCTGTTTTTT. Translation gives CASTRDGNTGELFF.

This sequence joins TRBV5-6 and TRBJ1-2, with TRBD1 as a possible D gene (6 bases). Germline V gene data show CDR1 as SGHDT and CDR2 as YYEEEE. This CDR3 spans 14 amino acids. V dropped 4 bases and J dropped 5 bases, with 15 bases sitting between them. CDR3 amino acids: CASSTGGGGYGYTF. CDR3 coding DNA: TGTGCCAGCAGCACCGGAGGGGGGGGTTATGGCTACACCTTC.

The V call is TRBV6-1, the J call TRBJ2-3; TRBD1 is a possible D gene (5 bases). The germline gives CDR1 MNHNS, CDR2 SASEGT. V shed 7 bases and J shed 6 bases, with 11 bases lying between them. The CDR3 sequence is 12 residues long. CDR3 coding DNA: TGTGCCAGCACCAGACAGTTTGATACGCAGTATTTT. It specifies CASTRQFDTQYF.

This chain connects TRBV11-3 to TRBJ1-2; a possible D gene is TRBD1 (6 bases). The germline CDR1 and CDR2 sequences are SGHNT and YENEEA. V was trimmed by 8 bases and J by 5 bases, leaving 12 bases between them. CDR3 length: 12 residues. CDR3 sequence: CASQGRGYGYTF. CDR3 sequence (DNA): TGTGCCAGCCAGGGGCGCGGGTATGGCTACACCTTC.

The V gene is TRBV15, the J gene TRBJ1-2; D is unresolved. CDR3 length: 13 residues. V was shortened by 3 bases and J by 4 bases, with 9 bases between the two germline ends. Germline V lookup: CDR1 LNHNV, CDR2 YYDKDF (reference sequence). CDR3 sequence (DNA): TGTGCCACCAGCAGCGATGGGGTCTATGGCTACACCTTC. This gives the protein CATSSDGVYGYTF.

The rearrangement joins TRBV5-1 to TRBJ1-4, with D hard to call. The germline CDR1 and CDR2 sequences are SGHRS and YFSETQ. CDR3 size: 13 residues. Trimming took 7 bases from V and 3 from J, leaving 10 bases between them. CDR3 sequence reads: CASGDSSNEKLFF. As DNA, the CDR3 is TGCGCCAGCGGGGATTCGTCTAATGAAAAACTGTTTTTT.

This clone was observed a handful of times. V and J are TRBV28 and TRBJ2-2; the D gene is possibly TRBD1 (5 bases). The CDR3 loop spans 15 amino acids. The V end was cut by 3 bases, the J end by 4 bases, with 12 bases between. Germline V lookup: CDR1 MDHEN, CDR2 SYDVKM. The CDR3 DNA sequence: TGTGCCAGCAGTTTTTCCCCCAGGGTCACCGGGGAGCTGTTTTTT. This translates into CASSFSPRVTGELFF.

The J gene is TRBJ2-7, the V gene TRBV18, with TRBD2 identical over 8 bases. With 8 bases clipped from V and 2 bases from J, the junction kept 5 bases outside the gene matches. The CDR3 runs 13 residues. The germline CDR1 and CDR2 sequences are KGHSH and LQKENI. The CDR3 coding sequence is TGTGCCAGCCGTAGCGGGATCGCCTACGAGCAGTACGTC. It yields the protein CASRSGIAYEQYV.